The 2 T cell receptor beta chains given below trace back to one sample, sequenced in a study of T cell clonality in common variable immunodeficiency. Study results and limitations: In common variable immunodeficiency, TCR beta chains reportedly carried fewer deletions and N-nucleotide insertions.

Profiling relied on immunoSEQ multiplex PCR, and the TCRdb table lists in-frame clones only, not all of them. The repertoire shows approximately 38,000 clones, none seen only once; the top ten take roughly 6%. What these receptors recognize is not known. Sequencing was performed on peripheral blood mononuclear cells. The receptors were gathered from a human donor with common variable immunodeficiency.

Turning to this clone: The sequenced fragment ends 3 residues before the CDR3 boundary, so the rest is inferred from the germline J gene. The chain has TRBV5-1 and TRBJ2-7, with D possibly TRBD1 on 6 matching bases. Germline V gene sequence: CDR1 SGHRS, CDR2 YFSETQ. V was cut by 0 bases and J by 1 base, with 11 bases left in between. The CDR3 spans 15 residues. The CDR3 here is CASSLASGQSYEQYF. Partial CDR3 DNA: TGCGCCAGCAGCTTGGCCAGCGGACAGTCCTACGAG.

This clone was seen ten or more times. The observed sequence ends 3 residues before the CDR3 terminus, with the missing tail filled in from the germline J gene. The genes are TRBV18 and TRBJ1-6; 9 bases are a match to TRBD1. V shed 4 bases, J shed 7 bases, and the junction held 8 bases outside the gene matches. The CDR3 is 16 amino acids. CDR1 is KGHSH, CDR2 LQKENI, per germline. This CDR3 reads CASSLHPGTGNSPLHF. Partial CDR3 DNA: TGTGCCAGCTCACTACACCCCGGGACAGGGAATTCACCC.